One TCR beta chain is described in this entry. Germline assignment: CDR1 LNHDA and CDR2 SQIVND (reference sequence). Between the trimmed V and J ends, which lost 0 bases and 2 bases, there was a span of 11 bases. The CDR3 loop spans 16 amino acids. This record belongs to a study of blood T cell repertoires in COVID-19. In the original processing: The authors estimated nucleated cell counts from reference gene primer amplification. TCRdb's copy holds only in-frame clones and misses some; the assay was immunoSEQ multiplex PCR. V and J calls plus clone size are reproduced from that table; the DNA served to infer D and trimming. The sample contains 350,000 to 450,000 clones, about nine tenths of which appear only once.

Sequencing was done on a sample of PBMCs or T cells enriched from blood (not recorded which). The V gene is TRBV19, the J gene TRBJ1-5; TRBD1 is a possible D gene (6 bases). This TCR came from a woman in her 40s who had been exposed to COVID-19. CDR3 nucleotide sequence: TGTGCCAGTAGTATAGATGCAGGGGCTGGCAATCAGCCCCAGCATTTT. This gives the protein CASSIDAGAGNQPQHF. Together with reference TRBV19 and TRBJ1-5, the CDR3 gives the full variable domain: DGGITQSPKYLFRKEGQNVTLSCEQNLNHDAMYWYRQDPGQGLRLIYYSQIVNDFQKGDIAEGYSVSREKKESFPLTVTSAQKNPTAFYLCASSIDAGAGNQPQHFGDGTRLSIL.